This T cell receptor beta chain was recovered during a study of metastatic and nonmetastatic thyroid tumors. Looking at the study overall: Repertoire comparison spanned blood and tumor or nodule tissue of malignant and benign thyroid patients.

Every patient was untreated before thyroid surgery. This clone was counted at least ten times. The antigen is unknown. This CDR3 has 13 amino acids. The germline gives CDR1 SGHVS, CDR2 FNYEAQ. The V end was cut by 4 bases, the J end by 1 base, with 7 bases between. How the authors handled the data: Construction of a distant-metastasis classifier for papillary thyroid cancer relied on CDR3 differences across clinicopathological groups. With MiXCR, TCRdb reprocessed the PCR reads. The authors' filters were not applied to this entry. The table has roughly 90,000 clones, 14% to 15% seen once. Notes on the study in general: Malignant thyroid tumors reportedly exceeded benign nodules significantly in TCR beta diversity, with the difference appearing in blood and tumor.

The specimen was blood. The receptor was derived from a female donor with papillary thyroid cancer or a benign thyroid nodule (not recorded which). Some clones in this sample may be carry-over from other donors' samples. The chain employs TRBV7-6 and TRBJ1-1, with D hard to call. The CDR3 reads CASSSWTNTEAFF. In DNA form, the CDR3 reads TGTGCCAGCAGCTCATGGACGAACACTGAAGCTTTCTTT.